This T cell receptor beta chain is from a study of blood T cells in healthy people across ages. The second PCR ran roughly 6 to 12 cycles with a sample-barcoded 5' primer and J-beta primers. TCRdb called the 5' RACE reads again in MiXCR, with one record for every CDR3 protein. The table shows approximately 960,000 distinct CDR3 sequences, with just under 30% occurring only once. This clonotype was counted a single time. These data also featured in a second study, about T cells of mothers and their children.

This receptor was obtained from a woman aged 35 to 49 in good health. The sequencing input was blood.

The CDR3 bases are TGTGCCACCAGTGATTTGGAACACCAGAACACCGGGGAGCTGTTTTTT. Its protein is CATSDLEHQNTGELFF. The chain links TRBV24-1 to TRBJ2-2; D not certain. CDR3 size: 16 residues. Between the trimmed V and J ends, which lost 0 bases and 1 base, there was a span of 8 bases. The germline V gene encodes CDR1 KGHDR and CDR2 SFDVKD.